These T cell receptor beta chains were read from a single sample in a study of resident and recirculating memory T cells in vitiligo. The repertoire was sequenced with immunoSEQ multiplex PCR; TCRdb's copy has only in-frame clones and lacks some. The sample includes tens of thousands of clones, 92% of them seen just once. The source material was blood. The receptors were sampled from a male donor with vitiligo. Both conserved end residues are part of each CDR3. Each record gives: D gene, J gene, CDR3 length, clone size, V gene, CDR3 DNA, CDR3 protein. D genes are given only for firm matches. Clone size is shown for a subset of rows, as once, few, many or a class of expanded clone.

d_gene: TRBD1; j_gene: TRBJ1-2; len: 14; abundance: -; v_gene: TRBV7-2; CDR3nt: TGTGCCAGCAGCCACGGACAGGGGGCGTTTGGCTACACCTTC; CDR3aa: CASSHGQGAFGYTF
d_gene: TRBD1; j_gene: TRBJ2-1; len: 14; abundance: -; v_gene: TRBV7-9; CDR3nt: TGTGCCAGCAGGACGGGACAGCGGCACAATGAGCAGTTCTTC; CDR3aa: CASRTGQRHNEQFF
d_gene: TRBD1; j_gene: TRBJ1-1; len: 13; abundance: -; v_gene: TRBV28; CDR3nt: TGTGCCAGCCTCAGGGGGACTAGCACTGAAGCTTTCTTT; CDR3aa: CASLRGTSTEAFF
d_gene: -; j_gene: TRBJ1-2; len: 13; abundance: -; v_gene: TRBV5-4; CDR3nt: TGTGCCAGCAGAAAACAGGTTAACTATGGCTACACCTTC; CDR3aa: CASRKQVNYGYTF
d_gene: TRBD1; j_gene: TRBJ2-7; len: 14; abundance: -; v_gene: TRBV5-4; CDR3nt: TGTGCCAGCAGCTTGGGGGACAGCTCCTACGAGCAGTACTTC; CDR3aa: CASSLGDSSYEQYF
d_gene: -; j_gene: TRBJ2-2; len: 17; abundance: -; v_gene: TRBV29-1; CDR3nt: TGCAGCGTTGAAGATCTTCGGGGGGCGCGGAACACCGGGGAGCTGTTTTTT; CDR3aa: CSVEDLRGARNTGELFF
d_gene: TRBD1; j_gene: TRBJ2-6; len: 18; abundance: once; v_gene: TRBV7-6; CDR3nt: TGTGCCAGCAGCTTAGGGGGGGACAGGGGCTCTGGGGCCAACGTCCTGACTTTC; CDR3aa: CASSLGGDRGSGANVLTF
d_gene: TRBD1; j_gene: TRBJ2-7; len: 15; abundance: -; v_gene: TRBV27; CDR3nt: TGTGCCAGCAGTAGGGGGGACAGGGTGAGGCACGAGCAGTACTTC; CDR3aa: CASSRGDRVRHEQYF
d_gene: -; j_gene: TRBJ2-7; len: 13; abundance: -; v_gene: TRBV5-6; CDR3nt: TGTGCCAGCAGTAGACAGCCTACCTACGAGCAGTACTTC; CDR3aa: CASSRQPTYEQYF
d_gene: -; j_gene: TRBJ2-3; len: 12; abundance: -; v_gene: TRBV28; CDR3nt: TGTGCCAGCAGCGAGCGGGTACATACGCAGTATTTT; CDR3aa: CASSERVHTQYF
d_gene: TRBD2; j_gene: TRBJ2-1; len: 16; abundance: -; v_gene: TRBV15; CDR3nt: TGTGCCACCAGCAGAGTCCCAGCGGGAGCGCACAATGAGCAGTTCTTC; CDR3aa: CATSRVPAGAHNEQFF
d_gene: -; j_gene: TRBJ1-2; len: 14; abundance: -; v_gene: TRBV2; CDR3nt: TGTGCCAGCAGACCAATCAGGGTAGGGTATGGCTACACCTTC; CDR3aa: CASRPIRVGYGYTF
d_gene: TRBD1; j_gene: TRBJ2-1; len: 15; abundance: -; v_gene: TRBV7-2; CDR3nt: TGTGCCAGCAGCTCGCCGGGACAGCCCTACAATGAGCAGTTCTTC; CDR3aa: CASSSPGQPYNEQFF
d_gene: -; j_gene: TRBJ1-1; len: 12; abundance: -; v_gene: TRBV28; CDR3nt: TGTGCCAGCAGTTTACAGCGGGCCGAAGCTTTCTTT; CDR3aa: CASSLQRAEAFF
d_gene: TRBD2; j_gene: TRBJ2-7; len: 17; abundance: -; v_gene: TRBV28; CDR3nt: TGTGCCAGCAGAGGACTAGCGGGACAAGAACCGCTCTACGAGCAGTACTTC; CDR3aa: CASRGLAGQEPLYEQYF
d_gene: -; j_gene: TRBJ2-1; len: 15; abundance: few; v_gene: TRBV27; CDR3nt: TGTGCCAGCAGCTCCCGGGGACTTCGATACAATGAGCAGTTCTTC; CDR3aa: CASSSRGLRYNEQFF
d_gene: TRBD2; j_gene: TRBJ2-5; len: 16; abundance: -; v_gene: TRBV7-9; CDR3nt: TGTGCCAGCAGCGCTACTAGCGGGAGGGCCCGGGAGACCCAGTACTTC; CDR3aa: CASSATSGRARETQYF
d_gene: -; j_gene: TRBJ2-2; len: 18; abundance: once; v_gene: TRBV12-5; CDR3nt: TGTGCTAGTGGTTCCTTCCCTTCCCGTTCGCGGCCTACCGGGGAGCTGTTTTTT; CDR3aa: CASGSFPSRSRPTGELFF
d_gene: -; j_gene: TRBJ2-1; len: 11; abundance: -; v_gene: TRBV28; CDR3nt: TGTGCCAGCAGTTTAGGTAGTGAGCAGTTCTTC; CDR3aa: CASSLGSEQFF
d_gene: -; j_gene: TRBJ1-5; len: 13; abundance: -; v_gene: TRBV6-1; CDR3nt: TGTGCCAGCAGAAAACACGGCAATCAGCCCCAGCATTTT; CDR3aa: CASRKHGNQPQHF
d_gene: TRBD2; j_gene: TRBJ2-1; len: 16; abundance: -; v_gene: TRBV27; CDR3nt: TGTGCCAGCACCCAGGGACTAGCGGGAGGGGGCGGTGAGCAGTTCTTC; CDR3aa: CASTQGLAGGGGEQFF
d_gene: TRBD2; j_gene: TRBJ2-1; len: 15; abundance: -; v_gene: TRBV6-1; CDR3nt: TGTGCCAGCTGTGATGACGGCGGGAGCGGGAATGAGCAGTTCTTC; CDR3aa: CASCDDGGSGNEQFF
d_gene: TRBD1; j_gene: TRBJ1-1; len: 14; abundance: -; v_gene: TRBV5-1; CDR3nt: TGCGCCAGCAGCTTGGACGGACAGGGGACTGAAGCTTTCTTT; CDR3aa: CASSLDGQGTEAFF
d_gene: TRBD2; j_gene: TRBJ2-3; len: 14; abundance: -; v_gene: TRBV30; CDR3nt: TGTGCCCGGGGACTAGCGGGCAGCACAGATACGCAGTATTTT; CDR3aa: CARGLAGSTDTQYF
d_gene: -; j_gene: TRBJ1-1; len: 12; abundance: -; v_gene: TRBV28; CDR3nt: TGTGCCAGCAGTACGACCACAGGTGAAGCTTTCTTT; CDR3aa: CASSTTTGEAFF
d_gene: -; j_gene: TRBJ1-1; len: 13; abundance: -; v_gene: TRBV6-5; CDR3nt: TGTGCCAGCAGTTATGGGGGCGGCACTGAAGCTTTCTTT; CDR3aa: CASSYGGGTEAFF
d_gene: -; j_gene: TRBJ2-7; len: 13; abundance: -; v_gene: TRBV15; CDR3nt: TGTGCCACCAGCAGAGCGACCGGAGGCGAGCAGTACTTC; CDR3aa: CATSRATGGEQYF
d_gene: -; j_gene: TRBJ1-3; len: 14; abundance: -; v_gene: TRBV14; CDR3nt: TGTGCCAGCAGCCAAGTTCGCTCTGGAAACACCATATATTTT; CDR3aa: CASSQVRSGNTIYF
d_gene: TRBD2; j_gene: TRBJ2-1; len: 17; abundance: -; v_gene: TRBV9; CDR3nt: TGTGCCAGCAGCGTAGGCTGGGCGGGAGGGCTTAACAATGAGCAGTTCTTC; CDR3aa: CASSVGWAGGLNNEQFF
d_gene: -; j_gene: TRBJ1-2; len: 18; abundance: once; v_gene: TRBV7-9; CDR3nt: TGTGCCAGCAGCCCGATGACCGTGACAGGACGATTTAACTATGGCTACACCTTC; CDR3aa: CASSPMTVTGRFNYGYTF
d_gene: TRBD2; j_gene: TRBJ2-1; len: 15; abundance: -; v_gene: TRBV5-1; CDR3nt: TGCGCCAGCAGCTTCTCAGCGGGGATCTACAATGAGCAGTTCTTC; CDR3aa: CASSFSAGIYNEQFF
d_gene: TRBD1; j_gene: TRBJ1-2; len: 15; abundance: -; v_gene: TRBV4-3; CDR3nt: TGCGCCAGCAGCCTCACAGCACAGGGGGCGGGAGGCTACACCTTC; CDR3aa: CASSLTAQGAGGYTF
d_gene: TRBD2; j_gene: TRBJ2-1; len: 15; abundance: -; v_gene: TRBV7-3; CDR3nt: TGTGCCAGCAGCTCGGGAGGGCCCCCCTACAATGAGCAGTTCTTC; CDR3aa: CASSSGGPPYNEQFF
d_gene: -; j_gene: TRBJ1-5; len: 17; abundance: -; v_gene: TRBV4-1; CDR3nt: TGCGCCAGCAGCCAAGATCCCCCAGGGGACCGCAATCAGCCCCAGCATTTT; CDR3aa: CASSQDPPGDRNQPQHF
d_gene: TRBD1; j_gene: TRBJ2-7; len: 14; abundance: once; v_gene: TRBV5-1; CDR3nt: TGCGCCAGCAGCTTTCGAGACAGGGCCCTCGAGCAGTACTTC; CDR3aa: CASSFRDRALEQYF
d_gene: TRBD2; j_gene: TRBJ2-1; len: 18; abundance: -; v_gene: TRBV2; CDR3nt: TGTGCCAGCAGCCCCGGGACTAGCGCCTCGAGCTCCTACAATGAGCAGTTCTTC; CDR3aa: CASSPGTSASSSYNEQFF
d_gene: TRBD2; j_gene: TRBJ2-7; len: 18; abundance: -; v_gene: TRBV28; CDR3nt: TGTGCCAGCAGTTTAACTATAACTAGCGGGAGATTACAATACGAGCAGTACTTC; CDR3aa: CASSLTITSGRLQYEQYF
d_gene: TRBD1; j_gene: TRBJ2-1; len: 15; abundance: -; v_gene: TRBV11-2; CDR3nt: TGTGCCAGCAGCTTAGGGGGACAGGCCCGAAGTGAGCAGTTCTTC; CDR3aa: CASSLGGQARSEQFF
d_gene: -; j_gene: TRBJ1-1; len: 14; abundance: -; v_gene: TRBV6-5; CDR3nt: TGTGCCAGCAGACCGGGAGGGGCACCCACTGAAGCTTTCTTT; CDR3aa: CASRPGGAPTEAFF
d_gene: TRBD1; j_gene: TRBJ2-2; len: 15; abundance: -; v_gene: TRBV5-1; CDR3nt: TGCGCCAGCAGCGTGCAGGGGGCTGACGCCGGGGAGCTGTTTTTT; CDR3aa: CASSVQGADAGELFF
d_gene: -; j_gene: TRBJ1-1; len: 15; abundance: -; v_gene: TRBV9; CDR3nt: TGTGCCAGCAGCGTAAATGGCCGGGAGAACACTGAAGCTTTCTTT; CDR3aa: CASSVNGRENTEAFF
d_gene: -; j_gene: TRBJ1-3; len: 15; abundance: -; v_gene: TRBV7-2; CDR3nt: TGTGCCAGCAGGGTCAGCGGGACAAGGGGAAACACCATATATTTT; CDR3aa: CASRVSGTRGNTIYF